These 17 T cell receptor beta chains were all obtained from the same sample, sequenced in a study of T cells in localized non-small cell lung cancer. Using immunoSEQ multiplex PCR, the repertoire was profiled, and TCRdb retains in-frame clones only, with some absent. The data contain around 55,000 clones, more than 75% of them seen just once; the ten biggest clones take up approximately 15%. Sequencing used PBMCs, obtained before any cancer treatment. These receptor sequences come from a female donor with stage II lung adenocarcinoma.

The rearrangement uses TRBV10-2 and TRBJ2-2, with a possible D match to TRBD1 (6 bases). V dropped 2 bases and J dropped 4 bases, with 11 bases sitting between them. The CDR3 runs 15 residues. Germline V gene data show CDR1 as WSHSY and CDR2 as SAAADI. The CDR3 region has the DNA TGCGCCAGCAGTGAGGTCAGGGGCTTCACCGGGGAGCTGTTTTTT. Translating it yields CASSEVRGFTGELFF.

The rearrangement uses TRBV2 and TRBJ1-2; TRBD1 matches 8 bases. This CDR3 is 15 amino acids long. With V trimmed by 4 bases and J by 6 bases, 10 bases remained unmatched. Germline CDR1 reads SNHLY; CDR2 reads FYNNEI. The CDR3 spells CASSAQGQEDDGYTF. The CDR3 DNA is TGTGCCAGCAGTGCCCAGGGACAGGAGGACGATGGCTACACCTTC. The full variable domain, in which reference TRBV2 and TRBJ1-2 provide the parts outside the CDR3, is EPEVTQTPSHQVTQMGQEVILRCVPISNHLYFYWYRQILGQKVEFLVSFYNNEISEKSEIFDDQFSVERPDGSNFTLKIRSTKLEDSAMYFCASSAQGQEDDGYTFGSGTRLTVV.

The CDR3 nucleotides read TGTGCCAGCAGCCCTAGGGGTGGCAATCAGCCCCAGCATTTT. Translated: CASSPRGGNQPQHF. This chain uses TRBV11-2 with TRBJ1-5; D possibly corresponds to TRBD1 (5 bases). There are 14 residues in the CDR3. CDR1 SGHAT and CDR2 FQNNGV come from the germline V gene. The germline V and J ends were trimmed by 5 bases and 2 bases, with 10 bases remaining between them.

The V and J genes are TRBV14 and TRBJ2-7; the D gene is possibly TRBD2 (5 bases). This CDR3 is built from 14 residues. CDR1 SGHDN and CDR2 FVKESK come from the germline V gene. Trimming stripped 4 bases from V and 2 bases from J, with 12 bases between. The CDR3 loop reads CASSPGRGTYEQYF. For the CDR3, the DNA is TGTGCCAGCAGCCCCGGCCGGGGAACCTACGAGCAGTACTTC.

The chain combines TRBV10-1 with TRBJ2-5; D gene unclear. Trimming took 9 bases from V and 5 from J, leaving 13 bases between them. This CDR3 spans 12 amino acids. Germline V gene lookup returns CDR1 WNHNN and CDR2 SYGVQD (reference sequence). The CDR3 DNA sequence: TGCGCCAGTTCGAGTCCCGGGGAGACCCAGTACTTC. This translates into CASSSPGETQYF.

This chain connects TRBV10-3 to TRBJ1-2, with D maybe TRBD1 (5 bases). There are 17 residues in the CDR3. Germline lookup yields CDR1 ENHRY and CDR2 SYGVKD. V shed 6 bases and J shed 0 bases, with 20 bases lying between them. The CDR3 sequence: CAIRTTTPGITNYGYTF. The CDR3 coding sequence is TGTGCCATCAGGACGACCACCCCAGGGATAACTAACTATGGCTACACCTTC.

The chain links TRBV12-5 to TRBJ1-1, with unresolved D. Trimming shortened V by 0 bases and J by 5 bases, and 13 bases separated the two germline ends. In germline, CDR1 is LGHNT, CDR2 FRNRAP. The CDR3 is 15 amino acids. As DNA, the CDR3 is TGTGCTAGTGGTTTGGTAGTAGGCATGGGGACTGAAGCTTTCTTT. Protein product: CASGLVVGMGTEAFF.

The CDR3 DNA sequence: TGTGCCAGCAGCTTGGAATACGGGAACTCCTACGAGCAGTACTTC. This gives the protein CASSLEYGNSYEQYF. The V and J genes are TRBV13 and TRBJ2-7, with TRBD2 as a possible D gene (5 bases). The CDR3 loop spans 15 amino acids. Germline V gene lookup returns CDR1 PRHDT and CDR2 FYEKMQ (reference sequence). Trimming cost V 3 bases and J 0 bases, with 12 bases left between them.

The chain joins TRBV21-1 to TRBJ1-3; the table's D call, TRBD1, has no DNA check behind it. TRBV21-1 is a documented pseudogene. The CDR3 extends over 14 amino acids. CDR3 sequence: CASMPGDPGNTIYF. The DNA of the CDR3 is TGTGCCAGCATGCCAGGGGATCCTGGAAACACCATATATTTT.

The chain has TRBV11-2 and TRBJ1-1, with D possibly TRBD1 on 5 matching bases. Germline lookup yields CDR1 SGHAT and CDR2 FQNNGV. CDR3 length equals 15 residues. The V end was cut by 1 base, the J end by 4 bases, with 13 bases between. CDR3 DNA: TGTGCCAGCAGCTTAGTCCTCGGCAGGGCCACTGAAGCTTTCTTT. Translated, it gives CASSLVLGRATEAFF. The full variable domain, rest sourced from reference TRBV11-2 and TRBJ1-1, is EAGVAQSPRYKIIEKRQSVAFWCNPISGHATLYWYQQILGQGPKLLIQFQNNGVVDDSQLPKDRFSAERLKGVDSTLKIQPAKLEDSAVYLCASSLVLGRATEAFFGQGTRLTVV.

V and J are TRBV11-3 and TRBJ2-1, with no clear D. Germline loops: CDR1 SGHNT, CDR2 YENEEA. Trimming pared 1 base from V and 6 bases from J, leaving 7 bases between. The CDR3 runs 13 residues. The CDR3 DNA sequence: TGTGCCAGCAGCTTAGCTGTTTTCAATGAGCAGTTCTTC. It yields the protein CASSLAVFNEQFF.

The gene calls are TRBV5-5 and TRBJ1-2, with D possibly matching TRBD1 (5 bases). The CDR3 has 14 residues. V lost 1 base to trimming and J lost 1 base, with 8 bases between them. The germline gives CDR1 SGHKS, CDR2 YYEKEE (reference sequence). CDR3 sequence (DNA): TGTGCCAGCAGCTTGAGACAGTTTAACTATGGCTACACCTTC. Its protein is CASSLRQFNYGYTF.

The rearrangement links TRBV2 to TRBJ2-1; perhaps D is TRBD1 or TRBD2 (5 bases each). The CDR3 consists of 16 residues. Germline V gene sequence: CDR1 SNHLY, CDR2 FYNNEI. V lost 7 bases and J 0 bases, leaving 16 bases between the germline ends. CDR3 in DNA: TGTGCCAGCACTGACGGGGCTTATCTCTCCTACAATGAGCAGTTCTTC. It codes for CASTDGAYLSYNEQFF.

The chain recombines TRBV7-8 with TRBJ1-1; TRBD1 agrees at 9 bases. V dropped 5 bases and J dropped 4; count of bases not matched to a gene: 11. CDR3 size: 16 residues. Germline V gene data show CDR1 as SGHVS and CDR2 as FQNEAQ. The CDR3 spells CASSTPSQGAGTEAFF. The CDR3 region has the DNA TGTGCCAGCAGCACCCCCTCACAGGGGGCAGGCACTGAAGCTTTCTTT.

This clone was recorded only once. J is TRBJ2-7 and V is TRBV5-1; D might be TRBD1 or TRBD2, each matching 5 bases. The V end was cut by 5 bases, the J end by 1 base, with 10 bases between. Per the germline V gene, CDR1 is SGHRS and CDR2 is YFSETQ. This CDR3 is built from 13 residues. The CDR3 loop is CASRRDRSYEQYF. The CDR3 nucleotides are TGCGCCAGCAGGAGGGACCGATCCTACGAGCAGTACTTC.

This clone has ten or more counts. The genes are TRBV7-9 and TRBJ1-1, with a weak D call TRBD1 (5 bases). The V gene lost 1 base and the J gene lost 4 bases, with 13 bases spanning the gap. The V gene's germline CDR1 is SEHNR and CDR2 FQNEAQ (reference sequence). The length of the CDR3 is 15 residues. In DNA, the CDR3 is TGTGCCAGCAGCTTAGTTATTGGGGGAAGCACTGAAGCTTTCTTT. It translates to CASSLVIGGSTEAFF.

The chain carries TRBV27 and TRBJ2-7; 9 nucleotides match TRBD1. Losses at the gene ends were 3 bases for V and 4 bases for J; bases not matched to a gene: 4. Germline assignment: CDR1 MNHEY and CDR2 SMNVEV (reference sequence). The CDR3 is 14 residues long. Written as DNA, the CDR3 is TGTGCCAGCAGTTTCGGGACAGGGCGGTACGAGCAGTACTTC. This sequence encodes CASSFGTGRYEQYF.